This T cell receptor (beta chain) was documented in a study of blood T cell repertoires in COVID-19. Sequencing used immunoSEQ multiplex PCR; TCRdb keeps in-frame clones, though not all of them. The sample holds about 69,000 clones, around 85% seen once. This TCR came from a man between 40 and 49 years old with COVID-19, enrolled during active disease. Sequencing used peripheral blood.

CDR3 residues: CASSLETGVAAFF. The CDR3 DNA is TGTGCCAGCAGCTTGGAGACAGGGGTTGCCGCTTTCTTT. The rearrangement links TRBV5-4 to TRBJ1-1; 8 positions agree with TRBD1. Per germline, CDR1 SGHNT and CDR2 YYREEE (reference sequence). The length of the CDR3 is 13 residues. With V trimmed by 0 bases and J by 11 bases, 6 bases remained unmatched.